The clone carrying this TCR beta chain has at least ten counts. In the library, individual cDNA molecules carried attached unique molecular identifiers. TCRdb redid the calling of the 5' RACE reads with MiXCR, one entry per CDR3 protein. The sample has 70,000 to 90,000 distinct CDR3 sequences; 10% are singletons. The data derive from a study of early T cells in non-severe SARS-CoV-2 infection. On the study more broadly: Sequencing targeted bulk RNA from unsorted whole blood, leaving chains unpaired.

Germline CDR1 and CDR2: DFQATT and SNEGSKA (reference sequence). Trimming removed 0 bases at V and 0 bases at J, with 11 bases between. The CDR3 consists of 16 residues. The source is an adult who was a healthcare worker with PCR-confirmed SARS-CoV-2 infection or an uninfected control (not recorded which). The input for sequencing was whole blood, taken at baseline. V is TRBV20-1 and J is TRBJ2-2; D unresolved. The CDR3, as DNA: TGCAGTGCTAGAGATCCAGGCCCTACGAACACCGGGGAGCTGTTTTTT. Residues: CSARDPGPTNTGELFF.